This T cell receptor beta chain stems from a study of cytomegalovirus exposure and HLA in healthy donors. The primer mix had 60 Vbeta and 13 Jbeta primers. Sequencing used immunoSEQ multiplex PCR; TCRdb keeps in-frame clones, though not all of them. The sample includes over 150,000 clones, nearly 80% of them seen just once. The germline V gene encodes CDR1 SGHNT and CDR2 YYREEE (reference sequence). This CDR3 has 13 amino acids. This clone was picked up a small number of times. The antigen is not known. Compared with germline, one end of the junction differs, possibly owing to a read error. Study-wide points: The study put roughly 160 TCR beta chains on its list as cytomegalovirus-associated.

Specimen: PBMCs. The receptor was isolated from a man aged 25 to 40 in good health and CMV-seropositive. V gene TRBV5-4 combines with J gene TRBJ2-1, with TRBD1 identical over 12 bases. CDR3 protein: CASSLEGQGADIF. The CDR3 nucleotides read TGTGCCAGCAGCTTGGAGGGACAGGGGGCGGACATCTTC.